This T cell receptor (beta chain) was recorded in a study of MAIT cells during Salmonella Paratyphi A infection (TCRdb year 2017). General notes on the study: Adult volunteers aged 18 to 60 ingested a single dose of 1-5x10^3 CFU of S. Paratyphi A strain NVGH308. Ciprofloxacin 500 mg twice daily for 14 days, starting at diagnosis, was given to diagnosed volunteers. Broader findings and caveats from the paper: Compared with healthy controls, diagnosed volunteers had more expansion or contraction among the top five MAIT clonotypes (about 0.5 versus 0.13), a finding that suggests the repertoire is reshaped by infection. MAIT cell TRBV usage was oligoclonal with a preference for TRBV20 and TRBV6, and infection did not appear to change this usage. A significant decrease in the space occupied by over-represented MAIT clonotypes was found from baseline to mid-infection (roughly 0.17 to 0.10), whereas no significant post-infection difference was found. Although the availability of volunteer samples limited sample sizes, the sizes were judged adequate for detecting differences between groups.

Relative to germline, V is 2 bases shorter and J is 2 bases shorter, with 10 bases between their ends. The CDR3 contains 13 residues, cysteine and phenylalanine counted. Only the CDR3 DNA is retained, 39 bases long and in frame from the first base. Taken from the germline V gene (reference sequence), the CDR1 and CDR2 loops are DFQATT and SNEGSKA. This clonotype is termed large (0.1 to 1%). What antigen it recognizes has not been identified. No much larger clonotype is one base removed from it; base qualities were not supplied. Taken with the paper, the label for time point translates to: before S. Paratyphi A challenge (baseline). MAIT cells were defined as Valpha7.2+ CD161+ T cells and identified and sorted by flow cytometry. In a handful of volunteers who developed enteric fever after controlled oral challenge with live Salmonella Paratyphi A, circulating MAIT cell TCRbeta repertoires were profiled over time. Each diagnosed volunteer contributed MAIT cell samples at pre-infection, mid-infection and post-infection timepoints. Enteric fever was diagnosed on the basis of Paratyphi A bacteremia and/or persistent fever above 38 degrees C lasting more than 12 hours. Diagnosis of infection in challenged volunteers occurred between day 4 and day 7 after challenge. Between about 4,500 and 11,000 MAIT cells per sample were sorted directly into RNAqueous-Micro lysis buffer for RNA extraction. Lymphoprep gradient centrifugation was used to isolate peripheral blood mononuclear cells from blood samples and leukocyte cones. Sorting was done on either a BD FACSAria Fusion or a BD FACSAria III sorter.

Receptor libraries were prepared by 5' RACE. Two rounds of PCR with Phusion High-Fidelity polymerase amplified TCRbeta, with sample-specific barcodes added in the primers. Template-switch cDNA synthesis with SMARTScribe reverse transcriptase and a TRBC-specific primer was used to generate TCRbeta libraries. The barcoded samples were pooled and then prepared using the NEBNext Ultra DNA Library Prep Kit for Illumina. Sequencing of the libraries took place on an Illumina MiSeq using the MiSeq reagent kit v2, 300 cycles. The source study handled its data this way. Reads were demultiplexed by barcode with Jemultiplexer and were aligned with MiTCR using default parameters. Non-functional sequences were removed with VDJtools, and each clonotype was defined by its amino acid sequence, with frequencies calculated from the assigned sequence reads. In the clonal space homeostasis analysis, clonotypes were binned by frequency as over-represented (0.05-1), large, medium and small. TCRdb's own reprocessing of the public reads used fastp at Q25 and MiXCR and kept productive beta chains. Each CDR3 protein appears once, grouped with its most common genes and DNA. None of the V and J calls come from the authors' own analysis; TCRdb made them. This sample has about 770 distinct CDR3 sequences in its table, and around 30% of those were observed once. Roughly 26% of the sample is held by the ten biggest clonotypes.

The sequences come from MAIT cells from blood, collected at the first sampling point of the challenge study. The sequence derives from a person aged 18 to 69 who was deliberately infected with Salmonella Paratyphi A in a paratyphoid fever challenge study. The chain is made from TRBV20-1 and TRBJ2-7, and the D gene may be TRBD2, 6 bases matching. The nucleotide sequence is TGCAGTGCTAGAATAGCGGAGCCCTACGAGCAGTACTTC. Translation gives CSARIAEPYEQYF.